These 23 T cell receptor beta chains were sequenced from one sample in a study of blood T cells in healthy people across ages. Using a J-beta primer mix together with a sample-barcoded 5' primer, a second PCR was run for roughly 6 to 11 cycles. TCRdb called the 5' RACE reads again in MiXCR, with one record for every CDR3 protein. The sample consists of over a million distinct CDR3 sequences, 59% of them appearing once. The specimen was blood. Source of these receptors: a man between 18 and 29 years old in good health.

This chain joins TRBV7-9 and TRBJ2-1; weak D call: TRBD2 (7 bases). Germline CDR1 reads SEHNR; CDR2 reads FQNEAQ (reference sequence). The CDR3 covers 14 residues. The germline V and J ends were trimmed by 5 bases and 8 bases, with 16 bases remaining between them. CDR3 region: CASSPGGPRYEQFF. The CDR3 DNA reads TGTGCCAGCAGCCCCGGGGGGCCTCGGTATGAGCAGTTCTTC. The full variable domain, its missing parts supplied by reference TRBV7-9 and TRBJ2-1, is DTGVSQNPRHKITKRGQNVTFRCDPISEHNRLYWYRQTLGQGPEFLTYFQNEAQLEKSRLLSDRFSAERPKGSFSTLEIQRTEQGDSAMYLCASSPGGPRYEQFFGPGTRLTVL.

The CDR3 spells CASRRDGLSYNEQFF. The CDR3 nucleotides read TGTGCCAGCAGAAGGGACGGACTCTCCTACAATGAGCAGTTCTTC. This chain links TRBV6-5 with TRBJ2-1; either TRBD1 or TRBD2 may supply D (5 bases each). Deletions cut 6 bases from V and 0 bases from J, with 12 bases between. Germline V gene sequence: CDR1 MNHEY, CDR2 SVGAGI. The CDR3 runs 15 residues.

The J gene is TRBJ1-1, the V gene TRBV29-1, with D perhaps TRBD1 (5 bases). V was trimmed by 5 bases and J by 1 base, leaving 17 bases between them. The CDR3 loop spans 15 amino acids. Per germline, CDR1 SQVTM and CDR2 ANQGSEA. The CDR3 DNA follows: TGCAGCGTTCTCGCAACCGGGACCCAGAACACTGAAGCTTTCTTT. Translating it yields CSVLATGTQNTEAFF.

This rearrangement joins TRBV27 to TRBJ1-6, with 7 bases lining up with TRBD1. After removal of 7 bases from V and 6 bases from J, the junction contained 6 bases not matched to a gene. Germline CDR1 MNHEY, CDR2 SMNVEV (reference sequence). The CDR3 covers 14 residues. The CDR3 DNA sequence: TGTGCCAGCAACAGACAGGGCCCTAATTCACCCCTCCACTTT. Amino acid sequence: CASNRQGPNSPLHF.

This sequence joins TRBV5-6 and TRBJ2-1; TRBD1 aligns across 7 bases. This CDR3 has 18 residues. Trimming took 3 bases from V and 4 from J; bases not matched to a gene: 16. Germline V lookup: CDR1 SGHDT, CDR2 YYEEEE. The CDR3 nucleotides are TGTGCCAGCAGCTACGGGACAGAAGACCAAGTAGGGTACAATGAGCAGTTCTTC. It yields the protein CASSYGTEDQVGYNEQFF.

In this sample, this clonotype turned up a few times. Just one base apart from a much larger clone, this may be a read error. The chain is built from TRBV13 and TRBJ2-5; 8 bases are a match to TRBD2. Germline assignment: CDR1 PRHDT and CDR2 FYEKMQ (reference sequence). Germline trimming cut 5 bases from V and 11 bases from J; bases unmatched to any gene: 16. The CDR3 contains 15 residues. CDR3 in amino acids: CASSTRGGTHNEQYF. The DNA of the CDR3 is TGTGCCAGCAGCACACGGGGGGGGACACACAATGAGCAGTACTTC.

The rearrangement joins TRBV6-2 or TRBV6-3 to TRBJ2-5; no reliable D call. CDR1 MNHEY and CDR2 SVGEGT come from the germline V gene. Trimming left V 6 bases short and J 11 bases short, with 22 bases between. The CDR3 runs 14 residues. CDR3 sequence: CASSPALLQPEQYF. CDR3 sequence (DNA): TGTGCCAGCAGCCCCGCACTGCTTCAACCGGAGCAGTACTTC.

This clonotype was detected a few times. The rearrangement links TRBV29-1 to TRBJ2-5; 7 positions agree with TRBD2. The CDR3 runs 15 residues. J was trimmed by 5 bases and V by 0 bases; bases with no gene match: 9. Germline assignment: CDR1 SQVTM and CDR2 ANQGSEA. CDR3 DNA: TGCAGCGTTGAAGATCGAGTGGGGGGGGAGGAGACCCAGTACTTC. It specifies CSVEDRVGGEETQYF.

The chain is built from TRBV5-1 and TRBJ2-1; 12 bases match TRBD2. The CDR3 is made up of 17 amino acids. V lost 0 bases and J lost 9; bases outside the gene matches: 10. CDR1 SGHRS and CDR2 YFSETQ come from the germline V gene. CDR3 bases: TGCGCCAGCAGCTTGGGGTCTAGACTAGCGGGAGTTACTGAGCAGTTCTTC. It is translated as CASSLGSRLAGVTEQFF.

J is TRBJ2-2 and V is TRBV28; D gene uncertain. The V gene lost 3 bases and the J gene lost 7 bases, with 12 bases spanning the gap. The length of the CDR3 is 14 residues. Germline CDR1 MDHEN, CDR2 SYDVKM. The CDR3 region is CASSFGASGGELFF. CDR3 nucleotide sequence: TGTGCCAGCAGTTTTGGAGCGTCAGGCGGGGAGCTGTTTTTT.

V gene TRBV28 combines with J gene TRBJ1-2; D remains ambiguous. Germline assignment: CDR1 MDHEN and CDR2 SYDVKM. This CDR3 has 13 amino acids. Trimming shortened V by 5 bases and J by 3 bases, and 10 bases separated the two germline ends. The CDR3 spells CASSIGPYYGYTF. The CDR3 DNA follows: TGTGCCAGCAGTATAGGTCCGTACTATGGCTACACCTTC.

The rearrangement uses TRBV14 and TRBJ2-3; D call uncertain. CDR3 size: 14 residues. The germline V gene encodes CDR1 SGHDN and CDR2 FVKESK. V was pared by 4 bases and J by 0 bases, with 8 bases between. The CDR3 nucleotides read TGTGCCAGCAGCCGCAGCCCTAGCACAGATACGCAGTATTTT. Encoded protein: CASSRSPSTDTQYF.

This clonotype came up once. CDR3: CATSDPGQGYEQFF. CDR3 bases: TGTGCCACCAGTGATCCGGGACAGGGCTACGAGCAGTTCTTC. V gene TRBV24-1 combines with J gene TRBJ2-1, with TRBD1 identical over 9 bases. From germline, CDR1 is KGHDR and CDR2 SFDVKD. The CDR3 is made up of 14 amino acids. V trimming: 3 bases; J trimming: 10 bases; junction bases outside the gene matches: 6.

The chain's CDR3 is CASSTNRATGGRTDTQYF. The CDR3 DNA reads TGTGCCAGCAGCACTAATAGGGCCACAGGGGGCAGGACAGATACGCAGTATTTT. The genes are TRBV7-8 and TRBJ2-3; 9 bases are a match to TRBD1. Trimming took 5 bases from V and 3 from J; bases not matched to a gene: 15. This CDR3 has 18 amino acids. CDR1 and CDR2 from the germline V gene are SGHVS and FQNEAQ. Supplemented by reference TRBV7-8 and TRBJ2-3, the full variable domain reads GAGVSQSPRYKVAKRGQDVALRCDPISGHVSLFWYQQALGQGPEFLTYFQNEAQLDKSGLPSDRFFAERPEGSVSTLKIQRTQQEDSAVYLCASSTNRATGGRTDTQYFGPGTRLTVL.

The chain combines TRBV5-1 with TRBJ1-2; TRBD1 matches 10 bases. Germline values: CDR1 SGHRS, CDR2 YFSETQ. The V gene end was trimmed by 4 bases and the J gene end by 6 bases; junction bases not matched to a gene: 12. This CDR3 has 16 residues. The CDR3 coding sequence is TGCGCCAGCAGCCTATCTTCCGGGACAGGGGTAAATGGCTACACCTTC. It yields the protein CASSLSSGTGVNGYTF.

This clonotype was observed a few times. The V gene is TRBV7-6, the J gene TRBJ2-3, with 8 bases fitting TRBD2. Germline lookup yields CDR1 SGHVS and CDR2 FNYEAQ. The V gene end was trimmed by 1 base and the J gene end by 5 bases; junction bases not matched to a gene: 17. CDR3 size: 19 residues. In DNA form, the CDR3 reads TGTGCCAGCAGCTTAGTGGGGTGGCCAAGCGGGGGTCCGGAAGATACGCAGTATTTT. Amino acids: CASSLVGWPSGGPEDTQYF.

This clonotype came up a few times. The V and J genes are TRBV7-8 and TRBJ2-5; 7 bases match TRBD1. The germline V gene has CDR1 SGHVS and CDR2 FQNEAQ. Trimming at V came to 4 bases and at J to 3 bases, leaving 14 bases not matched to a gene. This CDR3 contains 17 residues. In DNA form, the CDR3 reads TGTGCCAGCAGCTCTTACAGGGGTAATCAAGGCGAAGAGACCCAGTACTTC. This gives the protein CASSSYRGNQGEETQYF.

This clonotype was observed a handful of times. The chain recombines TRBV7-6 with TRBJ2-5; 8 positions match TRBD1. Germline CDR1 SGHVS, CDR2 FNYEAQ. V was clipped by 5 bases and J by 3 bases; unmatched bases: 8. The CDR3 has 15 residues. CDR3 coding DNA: TGTGCCAGCAGCCCACCTGGACAGGGCAAAGAGACCCAGTACTTC. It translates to CASSPPGQGKETQYF. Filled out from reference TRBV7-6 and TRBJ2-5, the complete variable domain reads GAGVSQSPRYKVTKRGQDVALRCDPISGHVSLYWYRQALGQGPEFLTYFNYEAQQDKSGLPNDRFSAERPEGSISTLTIQRTEQRDSAMYRCASSPPGQGKETQYFGPGTRLLVL.

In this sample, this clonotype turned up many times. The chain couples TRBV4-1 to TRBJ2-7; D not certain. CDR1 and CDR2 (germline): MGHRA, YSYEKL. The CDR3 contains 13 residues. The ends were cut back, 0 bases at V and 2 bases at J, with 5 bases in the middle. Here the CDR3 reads CASSQEGTYEQYF. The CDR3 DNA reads TGCGCCAGCAGCCAAGAGGGCACCTACGAGCAGTACTTC.

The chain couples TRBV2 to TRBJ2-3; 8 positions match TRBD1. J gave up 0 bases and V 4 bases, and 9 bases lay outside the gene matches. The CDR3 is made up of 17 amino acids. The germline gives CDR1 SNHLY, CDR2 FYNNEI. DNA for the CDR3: TGTGCCAGCAGTGCCCCTGGGACAGGAAAAAGCACAGATACGCAGTATTTT. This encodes CASSAPGTGKSTDTQYF.

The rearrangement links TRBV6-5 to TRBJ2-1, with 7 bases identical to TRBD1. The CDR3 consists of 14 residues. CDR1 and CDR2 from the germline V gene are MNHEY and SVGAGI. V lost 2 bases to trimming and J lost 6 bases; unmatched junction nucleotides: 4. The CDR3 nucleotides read TGTGCCAGCAGTTACACAACAGGGGTCAATGAGCAGTTCTTC. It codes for CASSYTTGVNEQFF.

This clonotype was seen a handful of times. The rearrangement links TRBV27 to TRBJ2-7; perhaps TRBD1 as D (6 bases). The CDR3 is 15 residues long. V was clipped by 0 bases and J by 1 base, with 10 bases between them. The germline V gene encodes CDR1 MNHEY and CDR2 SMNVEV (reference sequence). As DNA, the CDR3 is TGTGCCAGCAGTTTATCGGGGGCCAGGTCCTACGAGCAGTACTTC. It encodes CASSLSGARSYEQYF.

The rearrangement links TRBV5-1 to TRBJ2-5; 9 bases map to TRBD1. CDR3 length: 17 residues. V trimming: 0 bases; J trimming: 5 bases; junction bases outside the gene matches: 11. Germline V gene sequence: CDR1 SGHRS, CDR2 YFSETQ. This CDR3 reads CASSLGAFTGGVETQYF. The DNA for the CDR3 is TGCGCCAGCAGCTTGGGAGCGTTTACAGGGGGCGTGGAGACCCAGTACTTC. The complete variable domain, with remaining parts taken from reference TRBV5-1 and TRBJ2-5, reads KAGVTQTPRYLIKTRGQQVTLSCSPISGHRSVSWYQQTPGQGLQFLFEYFSETQRNKGNFPGRFSGRQFSNSRSEMNVSTLELGDSALYLCASSLGAFTGGVETQYFGPGTRLLVL.